Following are 25 T cell receptor beta chains from one sample sequenced in a study of T cell responses to AZD1222 COVID-19 vaccine. Clones were sequenced by immunoSEQ multiplex PCR, and TCRdb holds only the in-frame ones, with some missing. The sample consists of about 180,000 clones, roughly 92% of them appearing once. Sequences were derived from peripheral blood, sampled 28 days after the second AZD1222 dose. These TCRs come from an adult who received the AZD1222 COVID-19 vaccine.

This rearrangement joins TRBV30 to TRBJ2-3, with D hard to call. The CDR3 has 12 amino acids. V lost 0 bases and J lost 9, with 10 bases in between. Germline values: CDR1 GTSNPN, CDR2 SVGIG (reference sequence). The CDR3 DNA is TGTGCCTGGAGTGTAGGTGGCGAAACGCAGTATTTT. This codes for CAWSVGGETQYF.

The CDR3 DNA reads TGTGCCAGCAGTCGGAGGGGTTTGGGTGAAAAACTGTTTTTT. Protein product: CASSRRGLGEKLFF. J is TRBJ1-4 and V is TRBV2, with D perhaps TRBD1 (5 bases). V was pared by 5 bases and J by 7 bases, with 14 bases between. The CDR3 is 14 amino acids. Looked up from germline, CDR1 is SNHLY and CDR2 is FYNNEI. Full variable domain (rest looked up from reference TRBV2 and TRBJ1-4): EPEVTQTPSHQVTQMGQEVILRCVPISNHLYFYWYRQILGQKVEFLVSFYNNEISEKSEIFDDQFSVERPDGSNFTLKIRSTKLEDSAMYFCASSRRGLGEKLFFGSGTQLSVL.

The chain carries TRBV11-2 and TRBJ2-5, with TRBD1 as a possible D gene (6 bases). Trimming pared 5 bases from V and 5 bases from J, leaving 18 bases between. The CDR3 loop spans 15 amino acids. Germline V lookup: CDR1 SGHAT, CDR2 FQNNGV. CDR3 bases: TGTGCCAGCAGCCCGTCGAGGGGGAGATACGAGACCCAGTACTTC. As protein: CASSPSRGRYETQYF.

This clone came up once. The CDR3 DNA sequence: TGTGCCAGCAGTGAAGCGCACGCCTCTGGAAACACCATATATTTT. It codes for CASSEAHASGNTIYF. The genes are TRBV6-1 and TRBJ1-3; D uncertain. V was trimmed by 0 bases and J by 0 bases, leaving 6 bases between them. There are 15 residues in the CDR3. CDR1 and CDR2 (germline): MNHNS, SASEGT.

This rearrangement joins TRBV9 to TRBJ1-1, with TRBD1 as a possible D gene (6 bases). The CDR3 runs 13 residues. Per the germline V gene, CDR1 is SGDLS and CDR2 is YYNGEE. Trimming pared 3 bases from V and 4 bases from J, leaving 10 bases between. CDR3 amino acids: CASSAGQSTEAFF. The CDR3 DNA sequence: TGTGCCAGCAGCGCAGGACAGTCCACTGAAGCTTTCTTT.

The CDR3 coding sequence is TGCGCCAGCCAGCATCGGGATTTAGGATCACCCCTCCACTTT. This gives the protein CASQHRDLGSPLHF. The chain recombines TRBV5-1 with TRBJ1-6; D unclear. CDR1 SGHRS and CDR2 YFSETQ come from the germline V gene. The CDR3 runs to 14 residues. V was clipped by 7 bases and J by 10 bases, with 18 bases between them. The full variable domain, its missing parts supplied by reference TRBV5-1 and TRBJ1-6, is KAGVTQTPRYLIKTRGQQVTLSCSPISGHRSVSWYQQTPGQGLQFLFEYFSETQRNKGNFPGRFSGRQFSNSRSEMNVSTLELGDSALYLCASQHRDLGSPLHFGNGTRLTVT.

This chain links TRBV5-1 with TRBJ2-2; D might be TRBD1 or TRBD2, each matching 5 bases. This CDR3 has 14 residues. From germline, CDR1 is SGHRS and CDR2 YFSETQ. V was clipped by 0 bases and J by 5 bases, with 8 bases between them. In DNA, the CDR3 is TGCGCCAGCAGCTTGGCCGGGGCAACCGGGGAGCTGTTTTTT. Encoded protein: CASSLAGATGELFF.

The chain recombines TRBV2 with TRBJ1-6; maybe TRBD1 (5 bases). The CDR3 is 16 residues long. V shed 3 bases and J shed 0 bases, with 9 bases lying between them. CDR1 is SNHLY and CDR2 is FYNNEI in the germline V gene. CDR3: CASSDRESSYNSPLHF. DNA of the CDR3: TGTGCCAGCAGTGACAGGGAGAGCTCCTATAATTCACCCCTCCACTTT.

The rearrangement joins TRBV11-3 to TRBJ1-1; D is possibly TRBD1 (6 bases). Per germline, CDR1 SGHNT and CDR2 YENEEA. This CDR3 has 16 residues. V lost 3 bases to trimming and J lost 3 bases, with 17 bases between them. CDR3 region: CASSLGIDRLYTEAFF. CDR3 nucleotide sequence: TGTGCCAGCAGCTTGGGGATCGACAGGCTTTACACTGAAGCTTTCTTT.

The chain employs TRBV6-1 and TRBJ2-1, with 11 bases aligning to TRBD2. J was trimmed by 5 bases and V by 7 bases; bases with no gene match: 7. Germline V gene lookup returns CDR1 MNHNS and CDR2 SASEGT. The CDR3 sequence is 15 residues long. This CDR3 is CASTRLAGINNEQFF. CDR3 coding DNA: TGTGCCAGCACCAGACTAGCGGGAATCAACAATGAGCAGTTCTTC.

The V gene is TRBV25-1, the J gene TRBJ1-2, with a possible D match to TRBD1 (5 bases). Deletions cut 1 base from V and 9 bases from J, with 15 bases between. Looked up from germline, CDR1 is MGHDK and CDR2 is SYGVNS. The CDR3 contains 14 residues. The CDR3 coding sequence is TGTGCCAGCAGTGAATCGACGGGACCTCGATGCTACACCTTC. This translates into CASSESTGPRCYTF.

V gene TRBV19 combines with J gene TRBJ2-7; D possibly corresponds to TRBD1 (5 bases). The CDR3 is 14 amino acids. V was clipped by 5 bases and J by 2 bases, with 13 bases between them. Germline lookup yields CDR1 LNHDA and CDR2 SQIVND (reference sequence). DNA for the CDR3: TGTGCCAGTAGTCAGGGTGTAGCCCCCTACGAGCAGTACTTC. It translates to CASSQGVAPYEQYF.

This chain uses TRBV7-8 with TRBJ2-3; the D is unclear. The germline V gene has CDR1 SGHVS and CDR2 FQNEAQ. CDR3 size: 12 residues. Trimming cost V 7 bases and J 6 bases, with 11 bases left between them. CDR3 bases: TGTGCCAGCATCGAAGTGGGGGATACGCAGTATTTT. Amino acid sequence: CASIEVGDTQYF.

This clone was counted once. This chain links TRBV4-3 with TRBJ2-1; D remains ambiguous. V was clipped by 1 base and J by 9 bases, with 19 bases between them. This CDR3 contains 16 residues. CDR1 LGHNA and CDR2 YSLEER come from the germline V gene. Here the CDR3 DNA reads TGCGCCAGCAGCCAAGGACTCAGTCGTGGTGGCAGTGAGCAGTTCTTC. Amino acids: CASSQGLSRGGSEQFF.

This clone was seen once. The chain carries TRBV7-3 and TRBJ2-1; D remains ambiguous. Trimming shortened V by 10 bases and J by 8 bases, and 21 bases separated the two germline ends. Per germline, CDR1 SGHTA and CDR2 FQGTGA. This CDR3 region has 14 residues. CDR3 DNA sequence: TGTGCCACGAAGGCGGACCCGACCGGCGATGAGCAGTTCTTC. This translates into CATKADPTGDEQFF.

The chain carries TRBV7-3 and TRBJ2-3; a possible D gene is TRBD1 (5 bases). Looked up from germline, CDR1 is SGHTA and CDR2 is FQGTGA. This CDR3 is built from 15 residues. V dropped 1 base and J dropped 0 bases, with 8 bases sitting between them. CDR3 coding DNA: TGTGCCAGCAGCTTAATGCCAGGGAGCACAGATACGCAGTATTTT. Its protein is CASSLMPGSTDTQYF.

The chain has TRBV5-4 and TRBJ2-3, with no clear D. Looked up from germline, CDR1 is SGHNT and CDR2 is YYREEE (reference sequence). The CDR3 consists of 15 residues. V dropped 3 bases and J dropped 3 bases, with 14 bases sitting between them. CDR3 region: CASSSGPARTDTQYF. CDR3 sequence (DNA): TGTGCCAGCAGCTCTGGGCCGGCCAGAACAGATACGCAGTATTTT. Complete variable domain (other parts from reference TRBV5-4 and TRBJ2-3): ETGVTQSPTHLIKTRGQQVTLRCSSQSGHNTVSWYQQALGQGPQFIFQYYREEENGRGNFPPRFSGLQFPNYSSELNVNALELDDSALYLCASSSGPARTDTQYFGPGTRLTVL.

The rearrangement uses TRBV7-9 and TRBJ1-1; D possibly corresponds to TRBD1 (6 bases). The CDR3 totals 14 residues. V was trimmed by 6 bases and J by 3 bases, leaving 14 bases between them. CDR1 SEHNR and CDR2 FQNEAQ come from the germline V gene (reference sequence). As DNA, the CDR3 is TGTGCCAGCAGTCAAGGGGGGGAAGACACTGAAGCTTTCTTT. This codes for CASSQGGEDTEAFF.

This sequence joins TRBV7-3 and TRBJ2-1; possible D gene TRBD2, 6 bases. Germline loops: CDR1 SGHTA, CDR2 FQGTGA. The CDR3 is 15 amino acids. V lost 5 bases and J lost 0, with 11 bases in between. The CDR3 nucleotides are TGTGCCAGCAGCCTCACTAGCAGCTCCTACAATGAGCAGTTCTTC. Residues: CASSLTSSSYNEQFF.

This chain links TRBV11-2 with TRBJ2-1, with TRBD2 matching over 8 bases. The CDR3 sequence is 14 residues long. Trimming took 1 base from V and 7 from J; bases not matched to a gene: 3. Looked up from germline, CDR1 is SGHAT and CDR2 is FQNNGV. CDR3 protein: CASSLAGGANEQFF. The CDR3 nucleotides are TGTGCCAGCAGCTTAGCGGGAGGGGCTAATGAGCAGTTCTTC.

The chain couples TRBV6-5 to TRBJ2-2; D remains unclear. The V end lost 2 bases, the J end lost 2 bases, and 9 bases lay between the germline ends. Looked up from germline, CDR1 is MNHEY and CDR2 is SVGAGI. The CDR3 sequence is 15 residues long. The CDR3 DNA follows: TGTGCCAGCAGTTACGCACTACCAAACACCGGGGAGCTGTTTTTT. It is translated as CASSYALPNTGELFF.

This clone was seen a single time. The J gene is TRBJ2-3, the V gene TRBV4-1; D may be TRBD2 (6 bases). The ends were cut back, 0 bases at V and 1 base at J, with 11 bases in the middle. The CDR3 length is 16 residues. Per germline, CDR1 MGHRA and CDR2 YSYEKL. The CDR3 protein is CASSQEPGLRTDTQYF. The CDR3 region has the DNA TGCGCCAGCAGCCAAGAACCGGGACTCCGCACAGATACGCAGTATTTT.

This clone has only one observation. The genes are TRBV10-1 and TRBJ1-2, with 11 bases lining up with TRBD1. The germline gives CDR1 WNHNN, CDR2 SYGVQD (reference sequence). This CDR3 comprises 16 residues. With V trimmed by 3 bases and J by 6 bases, 9 bases remained unmatched. CDR3 in DNA: TGCGCCAGCAGTGACCCGAGACCGGGACAGGGGGATGGCTACACCTTC. Protein sequence: CASSDPRPGQGDGYTF.

The chain joins TRBV4-3 to TRBJ1-1; TRBD1 matches 9 bases. The germline CDR1 and CDR2 sequences are LGHNA and YSLEER. The CDR3 runs to 17 residues. V shed 4 bases and J 5 bases; nucleotides not matched to a gene: 14. The CDR3 sequence: CASSPRTGVALRTEAFF. CDR3 bases: TGCGCCAGCAGCCCCCGGACAGGGGTGGCGTTGAGGACTGAAGCTTTCTTT.

The rearrangement uses TRBV25-1 and TRBJ2-1; 7 bases align to TRBD1. This CDR3 comprises 12 residues. V was pared by 4 bases and J by 15 bases, with 9 bases of the junction left unmatched. From germline, CDR1 is MGHDK and CDR2 SYGVNS. The CDR3 DNA sequence: TGTGCCAGCAGTGTCCAGACAGGGATTGTGTTCTTC. Translating gives CASSVQTGIVFF.